The clone carrying this TCR beta chain was counted a few times. Its antigen is still unknown. This CDR3 contains 14 residues. The germline gives CDR1 DFQATT, CDR2 SNEGSKA (reference sequence). V lost 3 bases and J lost 3, with 15 bases in between. Treatment defined: approximately nine-day PBMC culture with coronavirus spike peptide pools or control peptides (ViraFEST assay). Researchers collected the unexposed donor's CD4+ T cells before the COVID-19 pandemic (2011-2018). This entry is derived from a study of vaccination and CD4 T cells after COVID-19. The assay that was used to sequence DNA from cultured CD4+ T cells was the Oncomine TCR Beta short-read assay. TCRdb redid the calling of the PCR reads with MiXCR, one entry per CDR3 protein. The sample has 4,000 to 4,500 distinct CDR3 sequences, 34% seen once; the top ten hold less than 30%.

The genes are TRBV20-1 and TRBJ2-7; possible D gene TRBD1, 5 bases. Sample: CD4+ T cells from blood, cultured in vitro. This receptor was identified in a human donor in good health. DNA of the CDR3: TGCAGTGCTAGGGGGCAGGGTCAGATCTACGAGCAGTACTTC. Its translation: CSARGQGQIYEQYF.